These T cell receptor beta chains were read from a single sample in a study of CD8 T cells in ankylosing spondylitis. Each CDR3 protein is one row after TCRdb ran MiXCR on the 5' RACE reads. The table includes a few hundred thousand distinct CDR3 sequences, approximately 20% detected once. The sample taken for sequencing was blood, either unsorted or a sorted T cell fraction (not recorded which). Receptors were obtained from a male donor with ankylosing spondylitis. The CDR3 runs from the conserved cysteine through the conserved F or W. The order of the fields is V gene, clone size, J gene, D gene, CDR3 protein, CDR3 DNA. A D gene is named only where the DNA matches it firmly. Expanded clones are given a class, and other clones once, few, many or no size at all.

>TRBV4-3|few|TRBJ2-2|NA
CASSPGGEAGELFF
TGCGCCAGCAGCCCCGGGGGCGAGGCCGGGGAGCTGTTTTTT
>TRBV20-1|NA|TRBJ2-1|TRBD1
CSARDRETGKLEQFF
TGCAGTGCTCGGGACAGGGAGACAGGCAAGCTTGAGCAGTTCTTC
>TRBV7-9|few|TRBJ2-1|TRBD2
CASSLGAGAHNEQFF
TGTGCCAGCAGCTTAGGGGCGGGAGCTCACAATGAGCAGTTCTTC
>TRBV7-3|NA|TRBJ1-3|NA
CASSLQAGTGNTIYF
TGTGCCAGCAGCTTACAAGCTGGGACTGGAAACACCATATATTTT
>TRBV27|NA|TRBJ2-3|TRBD2
CASSFIHSGSTDTQYF
TGTGCCAGCAGTTTCATCCATAGCGGGAGCACAGATACGCAGTATTTT
>TRBV7-2|NA|TRBJ2-1|NA
CASSLAIVTYNEQFF
TGTGCCAGCAGCTTAGCGATAGTGACATACAATGAGCAGTTCTTC
>TRBV12-3/TRBV12-4|few|TRBJ2-1|TRBD2
CASSGTSGSGGSYNEQFF
TGTGCCAGCAGCGGGACTAGCGGGAGCGGGGGCTCCTACAATGAGCAGTTCTTC
>TRBV6-4|NA|TRBJ2-1|TRBD2
CASSPTSESEQFF
TGTGCCAGCAGCCCCACTAGCGAGAGTGAGCAGTTCTTC
>TRBV4-3|many|TRBJ2-1|TRBD2
CASSQDPSGRGEQFF
TGCGCCAGCAGCCAAGATCCCAGCGGGAGGGGGGAGCAGTTCTTC
>TRBV20-1|few|TRBJ2-2|TRBD1
CSARDDRGSGTGELFF
TGCAGTGCTAGAGATGACAGGGGTTCGGGCACCGGGGAGCTGTTTTTT
>TRBV30|NA|TRBJ2-5|NA
CAWSTPSWYQETQYF
TGTGCCTGGAGTACCCCCAGTTGGTACCAAGAGACCCAGTACTTC
>TRBV19|NA|TRBJ2-5|NA
CASSIQDGQETQYF
TGTGCCAGTAGTATCCAGGACGGACAAGAGACCCAGTACTTC
>TRBV7-2|NA|TRBJ2-3|NA
CASSPGYSDTQYF
TGTGCCAGCAGCCCAGGATACTCAGATACGCAGTATTTT
>TRBV29-1|many|TRBJ2-3|NA
CSVVVRGFPDTQYF
TGCAGCGTTGTCGTCAGGGGTTTCCCAGATACGCAGTATTTT
>TRBV5-1|few|TRBJ1-1|TRBD1
CASSNTGGDEAFF
TGCGCCAGCTCCAACACAGGGGGCGATGAAGCTTTCTTT
>TRBV27|NA|TRBJ2-3|TRBD1
CASRETGALDTQYF
TGTGCCAGCAGGGAGACAGGGGCCCTGGATACGCAGTATTTT
>TRBV20-1|NA|TRBJ2-7|NA
CSANRDFGTFYYEQYF
TGCAGTGCAAACCGGGACTTCGGAACCTTTTACTACGAGCAGTACTTC
>TRBV7-9|few|TRBJ2-7|TRBD1
CASSLTGTGAEQYF
TGTGCCAGCAGCCTAACCGGGACAGGGGCCGAGCAGTACTTC
>TRBV15|NA|TRBJ1-2|TRBD1
CATSTPFTGDLDGYTF
TGTGCCACCAGCACCCCTTTCACAGGGGATCTGGATGGCTACACCTTC